These 32 T cell receptor beta chains originate from one sample sequenced in a study of blood T cell repertoires in COVID-19. Here immunoSEQ multiplex PCR was the method, and the copy in TCRdb shows in-frame clones only, minus some. The sample holds about 170,000 clones; 86% are singletons and the top ten take approximately 9.9%. The sequencing input was peripheral blood. The receptors shown here come from a woman in her sixties or seventies with COVID-19, enrolled during active disease.

V gene TRBV10-1 combines with J gene TRBJ1-1; 11 positions agree with TRBD1. This CDR3 is built from 16 residues. With V trimmed by 10 bases and J by 1 base, 11 bases remained unmatched. CDR1 WNHNN and CDR2 SYGVQD come from the germline V gene (reference sequence). DNA for the CDR3: TGCGCCAATTTTGGACAGGGGGCGCGTCGGAACACTGAAGCTTTCTTT. This encodes CANFGQGARRNTEAFF.

This chain connects TRBV18 to TRBJ2-7; 8 nucleotides align to TRBD1. The CDR3 covers 15 residues. Germline lookup yields CDR1 KGHSH and CDR2 LQKENI. Unmatched junction bases numbered 10, after V lost 4 bases and J lost 5 bases. CDR3 loop: CASSRSTGGQNEQYF. The CDR3, as DNA: TGTGCCAGCTCACGCTCTACAGGGGGGCAGAACGAGCAGTACTTC. Looking up the rest from reference TRBV18 and TRBJ2-7 gives the full variable domain: NAGVMQNPRHLVRRRGQEARLRCSPMKGHSHVYWYRQLPEEGLKFMVYLQKENIIDESGMPKERFSAEFPKEGPSILRIQQVVRGDSAAYFCASSRSTGGQNEQYFGPGTRLTVT.

Only one count was recorded for this clone. This chain connects TRBV6-5 to TRBJ1-1, with 7 bases fitting TRBD1. The CDR3 extends over 13 amino acids. V shed 8 bases and J 1 base; nucleotides not matched to a gene: 4. Germline values: CDR1 MNHEY, CDR2 SVGAGI. CDR3 sequence: CASRWTGNTEAFF. The CDR3 DNA is TGTGCCAGCCGTTGGACAGGGAACACTGAAGCTTTCTTT.

This sequence joins TRBV6-2 or TRBV6-3 and TRBJ2-7, with 11 positions matching TRBD2. Looked up from germline, CDR1 is MNHEY and CDR2 is SVGEGT. CDR3 size: 16 residues. V lost 6 bases and J lost 5; bases outside the gene matches: 12. DNA for the CDR3: TGTGCCAGCAGCAAACTAGCGGGAGAAAGGTACCACGAGCAGTACTTC. Protein sequence: CASSKLAGERYHEQYF.

J is TRBJ2-7 and V is TRBV5-6; 7 bases map to TRBD1. Germline CDR1 is SGHDT and CDR2 is YYEEEE. V gave up 2 bases and J gave up 13 bases; unmatched junction bases: 6. This CDR3 region has 11 residues. The CDR3 DNA reads as TGTGCCAGCAGCTTCGGACAGGCCCTTTACTTC. Its translation is CASSFGQALYF.

V is TRBV7-9 and J is TRBJ2-5, with TRBD1 as a possible D gene (6 bases). CDR1 and CDR2 from the germline V gene are SEHNR and FQNEAQ (reference sequence). The CDR3 totals 15 residues. V was clipped by 5 bases and J by 2 bases, with 15 bases between them. The CDR3 spells CASSPRFGTQETQYF. The DNA of the CDR3 is TGTGCCAGCAGCCCGCGATTTGGGACACAAGAGACCCAGTACTTC.

CDR3 sequence (DNA): TGTGCCAGCAGCCAAGATGGGGCGGGGAGTCAGCCCCAGCATTTT. Amino acids: CASSQDGAGSQPQHF. V is TRBV3-1 (or the pseudogene TRBV3-2) and J is TRBJ1-5; D is possibly TRBD1 (5 bases). This CDR3 is built from 15 residues. Per germline, CDR1 LGHDT and CDR2 YNNKEL (reference sequence). Trimming removed 0 bases from V and 6 bases from J, with 12 bases in between.

This chain joins TRBV6-5 and TRBJ1-5; D is uncertain. The V end was cut by 4 bases, the J end by 2 bases, with 12 bases between. The CDR3 sequence is 15 residues long. Germline CDR1 and CDR2: MNHEY and SVGAGI. This chain's CDR3 is CASSLCVRCNQPQHF. CDR3 nucleotides: TGTGCCAGCAGTTTGTGCGTGCGATGCAATCAGCCCCAGCATTTT.

J is TRBJ1-5 and V is TRBV19; D not resolved. Trimming removed 2 bases at V and 2 bases at J, with 7 bases between. Germline assignment: CDR1 LNHDA and CDR2 SQIVND (reference sequence). CDR3 size: 14 residues. In nucleotides, the CDR3 is TGTGCCAGTAGTATACGACGGGGCAATCAGCCCCAGCATTTT. This translates into CASSIRRGNQPQHF.

The chain recombines TRBV30 with TRBJ1-4, with a possible D match to TRBD1 (6 bases). The germline V gene encodes CDR1 GTSNPN and CDR2 SVGIG (reference sequence). Trimming took off 3 bases at V and 6 bases at J, with 11 bases between the two ends. This CDR3 contains 13 residues. In nucleotides, the CDR3 is TGTGCCTGGAGCTTGGACAGTTATGAAAAACTGTTTTTT. It is translated as CAWSLDSYEKLFF.

The chain is built from TRBV11-2 and TRBJ2-3; 8 bases match TRBD1. This CDR3 contains 15 residues. Germline V lookup: CDR1 SGHAT, CDR2 FQNNGV. Trimming removed 5 bases from V and 3 bases from J; junction bases left unmatched: 7. The CDR3 spells CASSATGTGTDTQYF. As DNA, the CDR3 is TGTGCCAGCAGCGCAACGGGGACAGGTACAGATACGCAGTATTTT.

The V call is TRBV28, the J call TRBJ1-5, with D unresolved. This CDR3 region has 12 residues. The germline V gene has CDR1 MDHEN and CDR2 SYDVKM. V lost 6 bases and J 4 bases, leaving 7 bases between the germline ends. CDR3 protein: CASRVQNQPQHF. CDR3 DNA: TGTGCCAGCAGGGTACAGAATCAGCCCCAGCATTTT. Complete variable domain (other parts from reference TRBV28 and TRBJ1-5): DVKVTQSSRYLVKRTGEKVFLECVQDMDHENMFWYRQDPGLGLRLIYFSYDVKMKEKGDIPEGYSVSREKKERFSLILESASTNQTSMYLCASRVQNQPQHFGDGTRLSIL.

The rearrangement joins TRBV28 to TRBJ1-2; perhaps TRBD1 as D (5 bases). V shed 6 bases and J shed 4 bases, with 12 bases lying between them. CDR3 length equals 13 residues. Germline V CDR1 and CDR2: MDHEN, SYDVKM. CDR3 sequence reads: CASRYEGVYGYTF. In nucleotides, the CDR3 is TGTGCCAGCAGGTATGAAGGGGTCTATGGCTACACCTTC.

This clone appeared a few times. CDR3 loop: CAWMGQGSNQPQHF. In DNA, the CDR3 is TGTGCCTGGATGGGACAGGGAAGCAATCAGCCCCAGCATTTT. This rearrangement joins TRBV30 to TRBJ1-5, with 9 bases identical to TRBD1. Germline V gene lookup returns CDR1 GTSNPN and CDR2 SVGIG (reference sequence). CDR3 size: 14 residues. Trimming took 4 bases from V and 1 from J; bases not matched to a gene: 2.

V and J are TRBV9 and TRBJ2-7, with 14 bases that match TRBD2. The V gene's germline CDR1 is SGDLS and CDR2 YYNGEE. This CDR3 comprises 16 residues. The trim removed 0 bases at V and 1 base at J, leaving 0 bases unmatched. Here the CDR3 DNA reads TGTGCCAGCAGCGTAGGGACTAGCGGGAGGTCCTACGAGCAGTACTTC. Residues: CASSVGTSGRSYEQYF. The entire variable domain, with the rest obtained from reference TRBV9 and TRBJ2-7, is as follows: DSGVTQTPKHLITATGQRVTLRCSPRSGDLSVYWYQQSLDQGLQFLIQYYNGEERAKGNILERFSAQQFPDLHSELNLSSLELGDSALYFCASSVGTSGRSYEQYFGPGTRLTVT.

The chain uses TRBV9 and TRBJ2-3; 7 bases match TRBD2. CDR3 length: 14 amino acids. CDR1 and CDR2 (germline): SGDLS, YYNGEE. V was clipped by 4 bases and J by 4 bases; unmatched bases: 6. CDR3 coding DNA: TGTGCCAGCAGCCCGAGCGGGACGGCAGATACGCAGTATTTT. Its translation is CASSPSGTADTQYF.

This chain joins TRBV24-1 and TRBJ1-5; D gene unclear. With 4 bases removed from V and 0 bases from J, the gap between germline ends came to 12 bases. Germline CDR1 is KGHDR and CDR2 is SFDVKD. CDR3 length: 16 amino acids. CDR3 protein: CATSEPGFNSNQPQHF. The DNA for the CDR3 is TGTGCCACCAGTGAGCCCGGGTTCAATAGCAATCAGCCCCAGCATTTT.

This chain connects TRBV7-2 to TRBJ2-7; D perhaps matches TRBD2 (5 bases). Trimming left V 5 bases short and J 2 bases short, with 13 bases between. The CDR3 runs 14 residues. Germline lookup yields CDR1 SGHTA and CDR2 FQGNSA. In nucleotides, the CDR3 is TGTGCCAGCAGCCTCCTCCCGGGGACCTACGAGCAGTACTTC. Translating it yields CASSLLPGTYEQYF.

Only a few counts were recorded for this clone. V is TRBV11-2 and J is TRBJ2-7, with TRBD1 matching over 8 bases. There are 12 residues in the CDR3. Germline CDR1 reads SGHAT; CDR2 reads FQNNGV. The trim removed 5 bases at V and 6 bases at J, leaving 3 bases unmatched. The CDR3 DNA reads TGTGCCAGCAGCAACACAGGGGGCGAGCAGTACTTC. Its translation: CASSNTGGEQYF.

The chain uses TRBV6-2 or TRBV6-3 and TRBJ2-1; 14 positions match TRBD2. CDR3 size: 18 residues. Germline V gives CDR1 MNHEY, CDR2 SVGEGT. Trimming took 5 bases from V and 9 from J; bases not matched to a gene: 15. CDR3 in amino acids: CASSPMSPTSGRAGEQFF. The CDR3 DNA reads as TGTGCCAGCAGTCCCATGTCCCCGACTAGCGGGAGGGCCGGTGAGCAGTTCTTC.

A remark on this clone: Other DNA sequences of this sample code for an identical CDR3. This rearrangement joins TRBV14 to TRBJ1-2; no reliable D call. Germline-derived CDR1 and CDR2 are SGHDN and FVKESK. The length of the CDR3 is 13 residues. V shed 0 bases and J shed 3 bases, with 5 bases lying between them. The CDR3: CASSQDLYYGYTF. CDR3 bases: TGTGCCAGCAGCCAAGATTTATACTATGGCTACACCTTC.

This chain joins TRBV30 and TRBJ1-2; 10 nucleotides agree with TRBD1. CDR1 and CDR2 (germline): GTSNPN, SVGIG (reference sequence). V trimming: 4 bases; J trimming: 0 bases; junction bases outside the gene matches: 5. This CDR3 region has 15 residues. The CDR3 region has the DNA TGTGCCTGGACCCCGGACAGGGGGACTAACTATGGCTACACCTTC. Protein: CAWTPDRGTNYGYTF. Full variable domain (missing parts from reference TRBV30 and TRBJ1-2): SQTIHQWPATLVQPVGSPLSLECTVEGTSNPNLYWYRQAAGRGLQLLFYSVGIGQISSEVPQNLSASRPQDRQFILSSKKLLLSDSGFYLCAWTPDRGTNYGYTFGSGTRLTVV.

This chain links TRBV6-1 with TRBJ1-2; 9 bases map to TRBD1. CDR3 size: 15 residues. CDR1 MNHNS and CDR2 SASEGT come from the germline V gene. V lost 5 bases to trimming and J lost 6 bases; unmatched junction nucleotides: 10. The CDR3 reads CASSWDRVSLNGYTF. CDR3 sequence (DNA): TGTGCCAGCAGTTGGGACAGGGTTTCGCTGAATGGCTACACCTTC.

The chain carries TRBV10-2 and TRBJ2-7; 13 bases agree with TRBD2. V lost 10 bases and J lost 3; bases outside the gene matches: 9. CDR3 length: 15 amino acids. Germline CDR1 WSHSY, CDR2 SAAADI. This chain's CDR3 is CATERTSGSFYEQYF. The CDR3 nucleotides read TGCGCCACCGAAAGGACTAGCGGGAGTTTCTACGAGCAGTACTTC.

The chain has TRBV4-1 and TRBJ1-2, with a tentative D call TRBD1 (6 bases). Germline lookup yields CDR1 MGHRA and CDR2 YSYEKL. There are 15 residues in the CDR3. Between the trimmed V and J ends, which lost 2 bases and 7 bases, there was a span of 17 bases. The CDR3 spells CASSQPGQRGVGYTF. CDR3 coding DNA: TGCGCCAGCAGCCAACCGGGACAAAGAGGAGTTGGCTACACCTTC.

This clone has a single count. V usage is TRBV12-3 or TRBV12-4 and J usage is TRBJ2-3; D is perhaps TRBD2 (5 bases). The CDR3 is made up of 13 amino acids. V was pared by 2 bases and J by 6 bases, with 9 bases between. CDR3 in amino acids: CASSLRGFDTQYF. CDR3 in DNA: TGTGCCAGCAGTTTACGGGGTTTCGATACGCAGTATTTT.

This clone was counted ten times or more. The chain is built from TRBV6-2 or TRBV6-3 and TRBJ1-1; possible D gene TRBD1, 6 bases. CDR1 MNHEY and CDR2 SVGEGT come from the germline V gene. Trimming pared 4 bases from V and 3 bases from J, leaving 12 bases between. The CDR3 has 14 amino acids. The DNA of the CDR3 is TGTGCCAGCAGTTTAGTAGGGGGTGACACTGAAGCTTTCTTT. Translating it yields CASSLVGGDTEAFF.

CDR3 nucleotides: TGTGCCAGCAGCCATGACAGGGAGGATCAGCCCCAGCATTTT. Translated: CASSHDREDQPQHF. The rearrangement links TRBV5-4 to TRBJ1-5, with 7 nucleotides matching TRBD1. V was clipped by 4 bases and J by 5 bases; unmatched bases: 6. Germline CDR1 reads SGHNT; CDR2 reads YYREEE (reference sequence). CDR3 length: 14 residues.

The chain uses TRBV6-5 and TRBJ1-3, with D possibly matching TRBD1 (6 bases). The CDR3 extends over 16 amino acids. The germline gives CDR1 MNHEY, CDR2 SVGAGI. Between the trimmed V and J ends, which lost 4 bases and 1 base, there was a span of 14 bases. As DNA, the CDR3 is TGTGCCAGCAGTTCCGGACGGACAGCTTCTGGAAACACCATATATTTT. Residues: CASSSGRTASGNTIYF.

The chain is built from TRBV7-9 and TRBJ1-5; D is unclear. This CDR3 comprises 15 residues. Germline CDR1 and CDR2: SEHNR and FQNEAQ (reference sequence). V dropped 6 bases and J dropped 3 bases, with 15 bases sitting between them. CDR3 coding DNA: TGTGCCAGCAGTCCGACACTCGATTCCAATCAGCCCCAGCATTTT. It yields the protein CASSPTLDSNQPQHF.

The rearrangement links TRBV5-1 to TRBJ2-2, with 8 nucleotides matching TRBD1. The CDR3 totals 17 residues. Germline V lookup: CDR1 SGHRS, CDR2 YFSETQ. Unmatched junction bases numbered 11, after V lost 3 bases and J lost 4 bases. The CDR3 sequence is CASSSIGQGPITGELFF. As DNA, the CDR3 is TGCGCCAGCAGCTCAATTGGACAGGGTCCGATCACCGGGGAGCTGTTTTTT.

The V gene is TRBV15, the J gene TRBJ1-2; 7 nucleotides agree with TRBD1. The V and J ends lost 5 bases and 2 bases, in that order; junction bases with no gene match: 8. Germline CDR1 and CDR2: LNHNV and YYDKDF (reference sequence). The CDR3 sequence is 15 residues long. The CDR3 loop reads CATSGRQGYNYGYTF. DNA for the CDR3: TGTGCCACCAGCGGCCGACAGGGATACAACTATGGCTACACCTTC. Full variable domain (outside the CDR3, taken from reference TRBV15 and TRBJ1-2): DAMVIQNPRYQVTQFGKPVTLSCSQTLNHNVMYWYQQKSSQAPKLLFHYYDKDFNNEADTPDNFQSRRPNTSFCFLDIRSPGLGDTAMYLCATSGRQGYNYGYTFGSGTRLTVV.